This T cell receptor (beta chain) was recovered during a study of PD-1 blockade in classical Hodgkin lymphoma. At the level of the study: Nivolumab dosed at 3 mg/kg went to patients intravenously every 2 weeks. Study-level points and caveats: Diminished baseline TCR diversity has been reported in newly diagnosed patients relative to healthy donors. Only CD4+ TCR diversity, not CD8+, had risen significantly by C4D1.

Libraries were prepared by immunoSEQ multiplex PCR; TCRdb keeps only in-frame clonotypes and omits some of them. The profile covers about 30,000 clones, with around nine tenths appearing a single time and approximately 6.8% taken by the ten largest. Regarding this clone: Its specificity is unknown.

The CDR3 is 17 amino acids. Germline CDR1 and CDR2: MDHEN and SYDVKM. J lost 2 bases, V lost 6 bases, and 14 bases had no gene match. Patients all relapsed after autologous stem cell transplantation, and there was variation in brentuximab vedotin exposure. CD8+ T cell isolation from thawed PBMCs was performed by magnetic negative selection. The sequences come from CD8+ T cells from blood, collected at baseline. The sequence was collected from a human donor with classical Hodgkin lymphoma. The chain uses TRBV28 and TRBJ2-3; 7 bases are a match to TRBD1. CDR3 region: CASSSTRDRRYTDTQYF. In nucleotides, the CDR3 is TGTGCCAGCAGCTCGACCCGGGACAGAAGATACACAGATACGCAGTATTTT.